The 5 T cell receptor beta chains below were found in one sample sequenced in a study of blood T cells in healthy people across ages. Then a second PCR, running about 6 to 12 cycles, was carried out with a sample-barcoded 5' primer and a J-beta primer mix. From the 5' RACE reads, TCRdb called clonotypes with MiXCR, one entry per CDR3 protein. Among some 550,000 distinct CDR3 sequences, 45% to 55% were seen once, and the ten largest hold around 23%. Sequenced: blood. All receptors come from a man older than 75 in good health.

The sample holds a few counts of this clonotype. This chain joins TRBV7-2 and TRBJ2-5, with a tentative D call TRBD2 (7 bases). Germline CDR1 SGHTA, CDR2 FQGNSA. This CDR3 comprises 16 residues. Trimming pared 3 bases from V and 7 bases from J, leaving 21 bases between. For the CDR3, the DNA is TGTGCCAGCAGCTTCGATTGGACTAGGGGGAGCTTGACCCAGTACTTC. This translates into CASSFDWTRGSLTQYF.

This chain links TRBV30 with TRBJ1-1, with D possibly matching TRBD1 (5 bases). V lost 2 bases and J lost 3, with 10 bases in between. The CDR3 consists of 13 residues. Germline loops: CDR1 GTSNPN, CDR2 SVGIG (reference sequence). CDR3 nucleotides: TGTGCCTGGAGTAGGGGAGGACACACTGAAGCTTTCTTT. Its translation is CAWSRGGHTEAFF.

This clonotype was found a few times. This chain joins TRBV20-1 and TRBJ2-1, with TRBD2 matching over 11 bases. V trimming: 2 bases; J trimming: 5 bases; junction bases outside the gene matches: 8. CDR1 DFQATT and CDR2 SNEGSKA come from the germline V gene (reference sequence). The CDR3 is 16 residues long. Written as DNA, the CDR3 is TGCAGTGCTAGATGGGGGACTAGCGGTTATAACAATGAGCAGTTCTTC. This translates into CSARWGTSGYNNEQFF.

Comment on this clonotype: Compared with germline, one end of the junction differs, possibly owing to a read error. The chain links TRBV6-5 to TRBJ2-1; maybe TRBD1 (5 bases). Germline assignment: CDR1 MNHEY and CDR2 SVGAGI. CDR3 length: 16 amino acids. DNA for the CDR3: TGTGCCAGCAGCGTAGAAGGTTCTTGGGCGGACAATGAGCAGTTATTC. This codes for CASSVEGSWADNEQLF.

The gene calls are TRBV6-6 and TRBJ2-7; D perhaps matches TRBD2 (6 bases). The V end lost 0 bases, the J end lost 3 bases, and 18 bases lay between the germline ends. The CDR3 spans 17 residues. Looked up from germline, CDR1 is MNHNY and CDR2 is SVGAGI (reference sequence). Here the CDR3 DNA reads TGTGCCAGCAGTTACTCACTAGTGGGGGGACCTATCTACGAGCAGTACTTC. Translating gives CASSYSLVGGPIYEQYF.